The 8 T cell receptor beta chains in this list originate from one sample, sequenced in a study of blood T cell repertoires in COVID-19. Data came from immunoSEQ multiplex PCR; TCRdb stores just in-frame clones and leaves some out. Seen here are about 140,000 clones, 85% observed once, and the top ten hold around 6.5%. The sequenced material came from PBMCs or T cells enriched from blood (not recorded which). The receptors originated from a woman between 35 and 50 years old who had recovered from COVID-19.

In this sample, this clone turned up once. This chain links TRBV18 with TRBJ1-6; TRBD1 matches at 7 bases. Trimming removed 6 bases from V and 7 bases from J; junction bases left unmatched: 3. The length of the CDR3 is 13 residues. Per germline, CDR1 KGHSH and CDR2 LQKENI. CDR3 region: CASSTGENSPLHF. DNA of the CDR3: TGTGCCAGCTCCACAGGGGAGAATTCACCCCTCCACTTT.

DNA of the CDR3: TGTGCCAGCGAGGGCTTTGAAAAACTGTTTTTT. This encodes CASEGFEKLFF. V is TRBV19 and J is TRBJ1-4; D gene ambiguous. V lost 9 bases to trimming and J lost 7 bases, with 9 bases between them. The CDR3 consists of 11 residues. The germline V gene has CDR1 LNHDA and CDR2 SQIVND (reference sequence).

V usage is TRBV2 and J usage is TRBJ2-1; possible D gene TRBD2, 6 bases. The CDR3 totals 16 residues. CDR1 is SNHLY and CDR2 is FYNNEI in the germline V gene. V lost 3 bases, J lost 10 bases, and 22 bases lay in between. The CDR3 loop reads CASSDRLGGGLREQFF. The CDR3 DNA sequence: TGTGCCAGCAGTGATAGACTCGGGGGAGGTCTAAGAGAGCAGTTCTTC.

This clone was seen just once. This chain connects TRBV30 to TRBJ1-4, with 7 positions matching TRBD1. This CDR3 contains 14 residues. The V segment lost 1 base and the J segment 8 bases; nucleotides outside the gene matches: 7. Germline CDR1 GTSNPN, CDR2 SVGIG (reference sequence). CDR3 nucleotides: TGTGCCTGGAGTGCAGGACAGGCCGTAGAAAAACTGTTTTTT. Amino acids: CAWSAGQAVEKLFF.

This chain connects TRBV2 to TRBJ2-1; 10 positions agree with TRBD1. The ends lost 8 bases at V and 7 bases at J; junction bases unmatched: 8. This CDR3 has 14 amino acids. CDR1 and CDR2 from the germline V gene are SNHLY and FYNNEI. This CDR3 reads CASFDRGLANEQFF. The CDR3 DNA reads TGTGCCAGCTTTGACAGGGGGCTAGCGAATGAGCAGTTCTTC.

The V gene is TRBV7-9, the J gene TRBJ2-7, with 8 positions matching TRBD1. Germline CDR1 reads SEHNR; CDR2 reads FQNEAQ (reference sequence). With V trimmed by 8 bases and J by 3 bases, 6 bases remained unmatched. The CDR3 is made up of 13 amino acids. The CDR3 loop reads CASRGQAHYEQYF. CDR3 coding DNA: TGTGCCAGCCGGGGACAGGCCCACTACGAGCAGTACTTC.

The CDR3 nucleotides read TGTGCCAGCAGCCAAGATCGGCTAGCTACGCAGTATTTT. Its protein is CASSQDRLATQYF. V gene TRBV4-2 combines with J gene TRBJ2-3, with D tentatively TRBD2 (5 bases). With 0 bases removed from V and 8 bases from J, the gap between germline ends came to 9 bases. The CDR3 extends over 13 amino acids. Germline loops: CDR1 LGHNA, CDR2 YNFKEQ.

The CDR3 nucleotides are TGTGCCAGTAGTAGGGGCAGGGCTAACAATCAGCCCCAGCATTTT. Its protein is CASSRGRANNQPQHF. The chain has TRBV19 and TRBJ1-5; tentatively, D is TRBD1 (5 bases). CDR3 length equals 15 residues. The germline gives CDR1 LNHDA, CDR2 SQIVND (reference sequence). Deletions cut 4 bases from V and 3 bases from J, with 13 bases between.